The 27 T cell receptor beta chains presented below share a single source sample, sequenced in a study of T cells in Graves' hyperthyroidism and ophthalmopathy (dated by TCRdb to the late 2010s). The method behind the library was multiplex PCR. TCRdb shows the sequencer as Illumina HiSeq 2000. The TCR beta CDR3 regions were amplified from the RNA transcripts. The first round of RT-PCR for the TCR CDR3 was performed with the HTBI primer set and the Qiagen OneStep RT-PCR kit. TCRdb applied fastp at Q25 and MiXCR to the public reads, then kept only in-frame beta chains. Under each unique CDR3 protein, matching rows form one entry showing the most common genes and DNA. The sample includes 95,000 to 100,000 distinct CDR3 sequences, with 51% observed a single time. The ten largest clones capture 25% to 30% of the sample. Sequenced input: blood. The receptors come from a woman aged 40 to 50 with Graves' hyperthyroidism.

In regard to this clonotype: It is likely a read error, because the conserved phenylalanine at the end of the CDR3 is missing. The gene calls are TRBV7-9 and TRBJ1-5; 8 bases are shared with TRBD1. Germline values: CDR1 SEHNR, CDR2 FQNEAQ (reference sequence). Trimming at V came to 5 bases and at J to 5 bases, leaving 5 bases not matched to a gene. The CDR3 has 14 residues. CDR3 amino acids: CASSGQGGDQPQHL. DNA of the CDR3: TGTGCCAGCAGCGGACAGGGTGGGGATCAGCCCCAGCATCTT.

The V call is TRBV14, the J call TRBJ2-5; no definite D call. The CDR3 has 12 amino acids. V was pared by 0 bases and J by 2 bases, with 1 base between. Germline V lookup: CDR1 SGHDN, CDR2 FVKESK. The CDR3 loop reads CASSQDQETQYF. CDR3 bases: TGTGCCAGCAGCCAAGATCAAGAGACCCAGTACTTC.

This rearrangement joins TRBV12-3 or TRBV12-4 to TRBJ1-1; possibly TRBD1 for D (5 bases). This CDR3 contains 14 residues. V shed 5 bases and J shed 2 bases, with 12 bases lying between them. In DNA form, the CDR3 reads TGTGCCAGCAGTCCCTGGGGGGGAAACACTGAAGCTTTCTTT. Its translation: CASSPWGGNTEAFF.

This clonotype showed up just once. The V gene is TRBV7-1, the J gene TRBJ1-6; D uncertain. TRBV7-1 is designated an ORF whose function remains uncertain. V was clipped by 5 bases and J by 6 bases, with 11 bases between them. CDR3 length equals 14 residues. The CDR3 spells CASSLERGNSPLHF. Here the CDR3 DNA reads TGTGCCAGCAGCCTGGAGCGGGGTAATTCACCCCTCCACTTT.

V and J are TRBV7-6 and TRBJ2-2; 11 bases map to TRBD2. The ends lost 1 base at V and 3 bases at J; junction bases unmatched: 7. The CDR3 has 18 amino acids. The germline gives CDR1 SGHVS, CDR2 FNYEAQ. CDR3 in amino acids: CASSLVLAGGTDTGELFF. CDR3 nucleotide sequence: TGTGCCAGCAGCTTAGTGCTAGCGGGAGGAACGGACACCGGGGAGCTGTTTTTT.

The table lists this clonotype with many counts. The V and J genes are TRBV10-3 and TRBJ1-2; TRBD1 might be the D (6 bases). The CDR3 is made up of 16 amino acids. Germline V gene lookup returns CDR1 ENHRY and CDR2 SYGVKD. The V end was cut by 3 bases, the J end by 5 bases, with 19 bases between. DNA for the CDR3: TGTGCCATCAGTGATTACACTCAGGGGCGCGGGTATGGCTACACCTTC. This translates into CAISDYTQGRGYGYTF.

V gene TRBV6-5 combines with J gene TRBJ1-3; D may be TRBD1 (6 bases). This CDR3 has 13 amino acids. Looked up from germline, CDR1 is MNHEY and CDR2 is SVGAGI. Trimming took off 4 bases at V and 4 bases at J, with 8 bases between the two ends. The DNA of the CDR3 is TGTGCCAGCAGTTCAACAGGGGGAAACACCATATATTTT. As protein: CASSSTGGNTIYF.

This clonotype was counted many times. This sequence joins TRBV29-1 and TRBJ2-5, with 8 bases lining up with TRBD2. Looked up from germline, CDR1 is SQVTM and CDR2 is ANQGSEA. This CDR3 has 12 amino acids. J was trimmed by 4 bases and V by 7 bases; bases with no gene match: 5. The DNA of the CDR3 is TGCAGCGCCGGACTAGCTTCAGAGACCCAGTACTTC. Translated: CSAGLASETQYF.

The chain is built from TRBV9 and TRBJ2-2, with TRBD1 as a possible D gene (6 bases). V gave up 4 bases and J gave up 5 bases, with 12 bases separating them. Germline V gene lookup returns CDR1 SGDLS and CDR2 YYNGEE. The CDR3 totals 14 residues. Written as DNA, the CDR3 is TGTGCCAGCAGCTCAGACAGGCGGACCGGGGAGCTGTTTTTT. It is translated as CASSSDRRTGELFF. The entire variable domain, with the rest obtained from reference TRBV9 and TRBJ2-2, is as follows: DSGVTQTPKHLITATGQRVTLRCSPRSGDLSVYWYQQSLDQGLQFLIQYYNGEERAKGNILERFSAQQFPDLHSELNLSSLELGDSALYFCASSSDRRTGELFFGEGSRLTVL.

Only one count was recorded for this clonotype. V usage is TRBV25-1 and J usage is TRBJ1-4; TRBD1 might be the D (6 bases). The CDR3 has 15 residues. The ends were cut back, 4 bases at V and 4 bases at J, with 13 bases in the middle. CDR1 MGHDK and CDR2 SYGVNS come from the germline V gene. CDR3 sequence: CASSAKQGYNEKLFF. The CDR3, as DNA: TGTGCCAGCAGTGCTAAGCAGGGGTATAATGAAAAACTGTTTTTT.

J is TRBJ2-3 and V is TRBV20-1; TRBD2 agrees at 8 bases. V lost 3 bases, J lost 2 bases, and 10 bases stayed unmatched. The CDR3 runs 16 residues. Germline CDR1 DFQATT, CDR2 SNEGSKA (reference sequence). Here the CDR3 reads CSASGSLAGLTDTQYF. The CDR3 DNA sequence: TGCAGTGCTAGCGGATCTCTAGCGGGCCTCACAGATACGCAGTATTTT.

This clonotype was observed at least ten times. The chain employs TRBV14 and TRBJ1-2; no reliable D call. CDR3 length: 13 amino acids. In germline, CDR1 is SGHDN, CDR2 FVKESK. Trimming stripped 1 base from V and 4 bases from J, with 7 bases between. The CDR3: CASSQVAVYGYTF. In DNA form, the CDR3 reads TGTGCCAGCAGCCAAGTTGCCGTCTATGGCTACACCTTC. Full variable domain (rest looked up from reference TRBV14 and TRBJ1-2): EAGVTQFPSHSVIEKGQTVTLRCDPISGHDNLYWYRRVMGKEIKFLLHFVKESKQDESGMPNNRFLAERTGGTYSTLKVQPAELEDSGVYFCASSQVAVYGYTFGSGTRLTVV.

The chain uses TRBV29-1 and TRBJ1-2; 8 bases align to TRBD1. Trimming cost V 4 bases and J 5 bases; bases outside gene matches: 3. Germline V gene sequence: CDR1 SQVTM, CDR2 ANQGSEA. There are 12 residues in the CDR3. The CDR3, as DNA: TGCAGCGTTGCCGGGACAGGATATGGCTACACCTTC. Protein product: CSVAGTGYGYTF.

This clonotype was counted at least ten times. The J gene is TRBJ2-7, the V gene TRBV4-1; D remains ambiguous. This CDR3 region has 15 residues. V shed 0 bases and J shed 0 bases, with 9 bases lying between them. The germline V gene has CDR1 MGHRA and CDR2 YSYEKL. The CDR3 DNA is TGCGCCAGCAGCCAAGATTCAGGTAACTCCTACGAGCAGTACTTC. The encoded protein is CASSQDSGNSYEQYF.

V is TRBV2 and J is TRBJ2-2, with 8 bases matching TRBD2. CDR3 size: 17 residues. Germline V lookup: CDR1 SNHLY, CDR2 FYNNEI. After removal of 4 bases from V and 4 bases from J, the junction contained 11 bases not matched to a gene. CDR3 DNA: TGTGCCAGCAGTGGGATCCCCGGGACTAGAACCACCGGGGAGCTGTTTTTT. Translated, it gives CASSGIPGTRTTGELFF. Complete variable domain (other parts from reference TRBV2 and TRBJ2-2): EPEVTQTPSHQVTQMGQEVILRCVPISNHLYFYWYRQILGQKVEFLVSFYNNEISEKSEIFDDQFSVERPDGSNFTLKIRSTKLEDSAMYFCASSGIPGTRTTGELFFGEGSRLTVL.

This clonotype was recorded many times. CDR3 sequence reads: CASSFEGVTSPLHF. The CDR3 bases are TGTGCCAGCAGTTTTGAGGGGGTGACTTCACCCCTCCACTTT. The V and J genes are TRBV12-3 or TRBV12-4 and TRBJ1-6; D may be TRBD1 (6 bases). Trimming took off 3 bases at V and 9 bases at J, with 12 bases between the two ends. The CDR3 runs 14 residues.

Ten or more counts support this clonotype. The gene calls are TRBV6-5 and TRBJ1-1, with D hard to call. The CDR3 extends over 15 amino acids. Germline V gene lookup returns CDR1 MNHEY and CDR2 SVGAGI. V lost 6 bases to trimming and J lost 5 bases, with 19 bases between them. As DNA, the CDR3 is TGTGCCAGCAGGGGAGCCAGCCGAAGTCGAACTGAAGCTTTCTTT. As protein: CASRGASRSRTEAFF.

This clonotype was recorded many times. The J gene is TRBJ1-5, the V gene TRBV2, with a tentative D call TRBD1 (5 bases). Germline CDR1 reads SNHLY; CDR2 reads FYNNEI. V was shortened by 2 bases and J by 3 bases, with 8 bases between the two germline ends. The CDR3 loop spans 14 amino acids. The CDR3 region is CASSEWGPNQPQHF. DNA of the CDR3: TGTGCCAGCAGTGAATGGGGACCCAATCAGCCCCAGCATTTT.

This clonotype was counted at least ten times. The chain links TRBV7-2 to TRBJ1-5; maybe TRBD1 (5 bases). Per germline, CDR1 SGHTA and CDR2 FQGNSA. V was cut by 3 bases and J by 6 bases, with 15 bases left in between. CDR3 size: 15 residues. CDR3 nucleotide sequence: TGTGCCAGCAGCTTCGGCCAGGGAGGAGGTCAGCCCCAGCATTTT. Residues: CASSFGQGGGQPQHF.

The chain employs TRBV20-1 and TRBJ1-5; possibly TRBD1 for D (5 bases). Deletions cut 1 base from V and 7 bases from J, with 14 bases between. This CDR3 region has 14 residues. CDR1 is DFQATT, CDR2 SNEGSKA, per germline (reference sequence). This chain's CDR3 is CSARGQGRDQPQHF. The CDR3 DNA follows: TGCAGTGCTAGAGGGCAGGGAAGGGACCAGCCCCAGCATTTT.

V is TRBV5-1 and J is TRBJ2-7, with D perhaps matching TRBD2 (5 bases). The CDR3 length is 14 residues. V shed 0 bases and J shed 10 bases, with 17 bases lying between them. CDR1 is SGHRS and CDR2 is YFSETQ in the germline V gene. CDR3 nucleotides: TGCGCCAGCAGCTTGGGGAACAGCGAGGGCTCACAGTACTTC. It translates to CASSLGNSEGSQYF. Variable domain in full (rest from reference TRBV5-1 and TRBJ2-7): KAGVTQTPRYLIKTRGQQVTLSCSPISGHRSVSWYQQTPGQGLQFLFEYFSETQRNKGNFPGRFSGRQFSNSRSEMNVSTLELGDSALYLCASSLGNSEGSQYFGPGTRLTVT.

The chain employs TRBV20-1 and TRBJ2-7; D might be TRBD1 (7 bases). Germline V gene lookup returns CDR1 DFQATT and CDR2 SNEGSKA (reference sequence). V was clipped by 6 bases and J by 6 bases, with 21 bases between them. There are 14 residues in the CDR3. The CDR3: CSALNEGAGSEQYF. The CDR3 nucleotides read TGCAGTGCCTTGAATGAGGGGGCGGGAAGCGAGCAGTACTTC.

In this sample, this clonotype turned up many times. The rearrangement uses TRBV14 and TRBJ2-3; 14 nucleotides agree with TRBD2. The CDR3 spans 17 residues. V was clipped by 4 bases and J by 0 bases; unmatched bases: 3. CDR1 and CDR2 (germline): SGHDN, FVKESK. The CDR3 protein is CASSRWTSGRSTDTQYF. The CDR3 bases are TGTGCCAGCAGCCGATGGACTAGCGGGAGGAGCACAGATACGCAGTATTTT.

Comment on this clonotype: Mismatch with germline at one junction end may stem from a read error. The J gene is TRBJ2-7, the V gene TRBV7-9; 11 bases are shared with TRBD1. Germline V lookup: CDR1 SEHNR, CDR2 FQNEAQ (reference sequence). This CDR3 contains 13 residues. The CDR3 here is CASSGTGGNEQYF. The CDR3, as DNA: TGCGCCAGCAGCGGGACAGGGGGAAACGAGCAGTACTTC.

V gene TRBV5-1 combines with J gene TRBJ2-5, with unresolved D. The CDR3 spans 11 residues. Germline assignment: CDR1 SGHRS and CDR2 YFSETQ. Deletions cut 4 bases from V and 11 bases from J, with 12 bases between. The CDR3, as DNA: TGCGCCAGCAGCCCAACGATGTCACAGTACTTC. Its translation: CASSPTMSQYF.

The rearrangement uses TRBV11-2 and TRBJ1-5; D call uncertain. The V gene lost 3 bases and the J gene lost 6 bases, with 15 bases spanning the gap. CDR1 and CDR2 from the germline V gene are SGHAT and FQNNGV. The CDR3 is 15 amino acids. Written as DNA, the CDR3 is TGTGCCAGCAGCTTTACACCCACTTGGGGTCAGCCCCAGCATTTT. Its translation: CASSFTPTWGQPQHF.

In regard to this clonotype: Germline and junction disagree at one end, which may indicate a read error. Here the CDR3 reads CSSSWPGTGYEQYF. CDR3 nucleotide sequence: TGTTCCAGCAGCTGGCCGGGGACAGGCTACGAGCAGTACTTC. The chain links TRBV13 to TRBJ2-7; 8 bases fit TRBD1. The germline V gene has CDR1 PRHDT and CDR2 FYEKMQ (reference sequence). This CDR3 has 14 residues.